Presented here are 11 T cell receptor beta chains from one specimen sequenced in a study of blood T cell repertoires in COVID-19. Sequenced by immunoSEQ multiplex PCR; TCRdb stores in-frame clones only, minus some. The sample contains approximately 360,000 clones, around 92% of which appear only once. Sequencing was performed on peripheral blood. The source of these receptors is a man aged 35 to 55 with acute or convalescent COVID-19.

The J gene is TRBJ1-6, the V gene TRBV24-1; D perhaps matches TRBD1 (6 bases). Trimming took off 4 bases at V and 3 bases at J, with 6 bases between the two ends. Germline lookup yields CDR1 KGHDR and CDR2 SFDVKD. The CDR3 loop spans 14 amino acids. The CDR3 coding sequence is TGTGCCACCAGTGAAGGGGGCTATAATTCACCCCTCCACTTT. It encodes CATSEGGYNSPLHF.

CDR3 sequence reads: CASIRDRGNSPLHF. CDR3 nucleotide sequence: TGTGCCAGCATAAGGGACAGGGGGAATTCACCCCTCCACTTT. The chain is built from TRBV28 and TRBJ1-6; 11 positions match TRBD1. The CDR3 is made up of 14 amino acids. The V and J ends lost 7 bases and 7 bases, in that order; junction bases with no gene match: 3. Germline V CDR1 and CDR2: MDHEN, SYDVKM.

The genes are TRBV28 and TRBJ1-6; 7 bases map to TRBD1. Germline V gene data show CDR1 as MDHEN and CDR2 as SYDVKM. Trimming cost V 7 bases and J 5 bases; bases outside gene matches: 8. The CDR3 covers 15 residues. DNA of the CDR3: TGTGCCAGCACCCTGTGGGACAGAAATAATTCACCCCTCCACTTT. It specifies CASTLWDRNNSPLHF.

The chain couples TRBV5-1 to TRBJ1-2, with D tentatively TRBD1 (5 bases). CDR3 size: 15 residues. Looked up from germline, CDR1 is SGHRS and CDR2 is YFSETQ. V was shortened by 0 bases and J by 9 bases, with 18 bases between the two germline ends. The CDR3 DNA reads TGCGCCAGCAGCTTGGCCGGGCAGGGTCGCTCTAGCTACACCTTC. Translating gives CASSLAGQGRSSYTF.

The V call is TRBV9, the J call TRBJ2-1; 7 nucleotides match TRBD1. Germline loops: CDR1 SGDLS, CDR2 YYNGEE. The CDR3 runs 16 residues. V lost 2 bases to trimming and J lost 2 bases; unmatched junction nucleotides: 7. The CDR3 coding sequence is TGTGCCAGCAGCGTGCGGCAGGGGGACACCTACAATGAGCAGTTCTTC. Protein: CASSVRQGDTYNEQFF. The full variable domain, in which reference TRBV9 and TRBJ2-1 provide the parts outside the CDR3, is DSGVTQTPKHLITATGQRVTLRCSPRSGDLSVYWYQQSLDQGLQFLIQYYNGEERAKGNILERFSAQQFPDLHSELNLSSLELGDSALYFCASSVRQGDTYNEQFFGPGTRLTVL.

The chain combines TRBV12-3 or TRBV12-4 with TRBJ2-6; D ambiguous. V lost 8 bases and J 1 base, leaving 6 bases between the germline ends. The CDR3 length is 13 residues. The CDR3 DNA is TGTGCCAGCTCTAGGTCTGGGGCCAACGTCCTGACTTTC. Its protein product is CASSRSGANVLTF.

This clone was observed a single time. The J gene is TRBJ2-1, the V gene TRBV9; 11 nucleotides align to TRBD2. This CDR3 region has 16 residues. In germline, CDR1 is SGDLS, CDR2 YYNGEE. Germline trimming cut 4 bases from V and 0 bases from J; bases unmatched to any gene: 3. The CDR3 sequence: CASSPSGGSSYNEQFF. CDR3 bases: TGTGCCAGCAGCCCTAGCGGGGGGTCCTCCTACAATGAGCAGTTCTTC.

The chain uses TRBV3-1 (or the pseudogene TRBV3-2) and TRBJ2-7; D might be TRBD1 (6 bases). Germline CDR1 reads LGHDT; CDR2 reads YNNKEL (reference sequence). The V end lost 0 bases, the J end lost 2 bases, and 14 bases lay between the germline ends. CDR3 length equals 16 residues. The CDR3 loop is CASSQDWGRSTYEQYF. The CDR3 bases are TGTGCCAGCAGCCAAGATTGGGGGCGGTCTACCTACGAGCAGTACTTC.

The rearrangement links TRBV30 to TRBJ1-3; a weak D match, TRBD1 (5 bases). Per the germline V gene, CDR1 is GTSNPN and CDR2 is SVGIG (reference sequence). CDR3 length: 10 amino acids. V lost 5 bases and J lost 7, with 6 bases in between. The CDR3 here is CAWGANTIYF. The CDR3 region has the DNA TGTGCCTGGGGGGCCAACACCATATATTTT.

The V gene is TRBV13, the J gene TRBJ2-7; 14 positions match TRBD2. The CDR3 contains 15 residues. With 3 bases clipped from V and 3 bases from J, the junction kept 1 base outside the gene matches. Germline CDR1 PRHDT, CDR2 FYEKMQ (reference sequence). CDR3 DNA sequence: TGTGCCAGCAGCTTTGGGACTAGCGGGGGCTACGAGCAGTACTTC. This translates into CASSFGTSGGYEQYF.

This clone was seen a handful of times. The gene calls are TRBV6-5 and TRBJ1-5; 8 nucleotides line up with TRBD1. Germline CDR1 and CDR2: MNHEY and SVGAGI. With 6 bases clipped from V and 6 bases from J, the junction kept 7 bases outside the gene matches. This CDR3 has 14 amino acids. CDR3 in amino acids: CASSQTGESQPQHF. CDR3 DNA sequence: TGTGCCAGCAGCCAGACAGGGGAGAGTCAGCCCCAGCATTTT.